This T cell receptor (beta chain) is from a study of blood T cell repertoires in COVID-19. On the study more broadly: COVID-19 samples from acute and convalescent phases originated in the United States, Italy and Spain. The analysed material was cDNA or gDNA that came from T cells, B-cell-depleted T cells, or PBMCs.

TCRdb's copy holds only in-frame clones and misses some; the assay was immunoSEQ multiplex PCR. The sample holds some 130,000 clones, approximately 88% seen once. The CDR3 is 12 amino acids. V lost 1 base and J lost 0, with 2 bases in between. Germline lookup yields CDR1 GTSNPN and CDR2 SVGIG (reference sequence). This clone was detected once. The V call is TRBV30, the J call TRBJ2-3, with D hard to call. The TCR comes from a man aged 45 to 65 with acute or convalescent COVID-19. Sequencing was carried out using peripheral blood. This CDR3 reads CAWSASTDTQYF. The CDR3 DNA follows: TGTGCCTGGAGTGCAAGCACAGATACGCAGTATTTT.